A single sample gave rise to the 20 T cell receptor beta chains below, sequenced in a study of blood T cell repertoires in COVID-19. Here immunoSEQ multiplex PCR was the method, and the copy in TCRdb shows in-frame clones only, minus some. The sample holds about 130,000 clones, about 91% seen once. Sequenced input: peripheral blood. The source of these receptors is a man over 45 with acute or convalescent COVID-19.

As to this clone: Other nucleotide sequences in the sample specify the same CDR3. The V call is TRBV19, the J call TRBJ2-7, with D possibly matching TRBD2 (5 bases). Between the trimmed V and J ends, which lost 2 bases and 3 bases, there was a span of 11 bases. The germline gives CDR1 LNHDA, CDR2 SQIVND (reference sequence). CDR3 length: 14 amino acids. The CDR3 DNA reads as TGTGCCAGTAGTATAAGTGGGGAGAGCTACGAGCAGTACTTC. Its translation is CASSISGESYEQYF.

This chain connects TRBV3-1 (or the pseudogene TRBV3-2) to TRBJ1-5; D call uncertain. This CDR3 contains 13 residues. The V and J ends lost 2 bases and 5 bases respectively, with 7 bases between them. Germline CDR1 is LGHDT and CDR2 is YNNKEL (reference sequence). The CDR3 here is CASSQLFDQPQHF. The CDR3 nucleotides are TGTGCCAGCAGCCAACTCTTCGATCAGCCCCAGCATTTT.

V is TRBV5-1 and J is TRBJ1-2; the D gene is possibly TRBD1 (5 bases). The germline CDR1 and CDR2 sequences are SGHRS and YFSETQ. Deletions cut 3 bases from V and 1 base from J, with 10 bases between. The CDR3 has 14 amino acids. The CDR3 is CASSSGQDNYGYTF. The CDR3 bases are TGCGCCAGCAGCTCCGGACAAGATAACTATGGCTACACCTTC.

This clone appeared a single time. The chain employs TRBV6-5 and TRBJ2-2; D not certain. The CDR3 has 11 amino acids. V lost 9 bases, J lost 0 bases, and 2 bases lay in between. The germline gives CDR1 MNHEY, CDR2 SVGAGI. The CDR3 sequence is CASTNTGELFF. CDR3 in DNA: TGTGCCAGTACGAACACCGGGGAGCTGTTTTTT.

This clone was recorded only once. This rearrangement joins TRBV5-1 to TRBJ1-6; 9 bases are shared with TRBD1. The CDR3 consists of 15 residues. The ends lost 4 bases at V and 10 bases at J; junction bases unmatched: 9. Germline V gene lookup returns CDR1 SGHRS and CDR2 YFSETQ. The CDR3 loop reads CASSRSGQGGSPLHF. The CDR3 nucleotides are TGCGCCAGCAGCCGATCGGGACAGGGAGGATCACCCCTCCACTTT.

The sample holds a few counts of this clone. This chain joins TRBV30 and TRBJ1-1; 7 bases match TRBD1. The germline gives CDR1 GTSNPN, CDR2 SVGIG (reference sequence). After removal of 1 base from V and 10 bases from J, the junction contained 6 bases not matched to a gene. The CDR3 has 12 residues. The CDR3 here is CAWSEQGKGAFF. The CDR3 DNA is TGTGCCTGGAGTGAACAGGGGAAAGGAGCTTTCTTT.

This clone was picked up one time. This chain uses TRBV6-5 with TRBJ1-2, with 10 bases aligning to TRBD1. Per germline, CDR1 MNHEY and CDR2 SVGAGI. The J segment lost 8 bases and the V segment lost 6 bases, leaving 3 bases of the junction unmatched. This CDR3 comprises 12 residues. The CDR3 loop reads CASRDRGGGYTF. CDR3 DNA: TGTGCCAGCAGGGACAGGGGGGGCGGCTACACCTTC.

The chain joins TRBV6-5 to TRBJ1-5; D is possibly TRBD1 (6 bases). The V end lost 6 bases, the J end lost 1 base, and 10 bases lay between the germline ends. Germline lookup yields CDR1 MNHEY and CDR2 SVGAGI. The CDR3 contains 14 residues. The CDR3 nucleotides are TGTGCCAGCAGCCTAGGACAGAGCAATCAGCCCCAGCATTTT. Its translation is CASSLGQSNQPQHF.

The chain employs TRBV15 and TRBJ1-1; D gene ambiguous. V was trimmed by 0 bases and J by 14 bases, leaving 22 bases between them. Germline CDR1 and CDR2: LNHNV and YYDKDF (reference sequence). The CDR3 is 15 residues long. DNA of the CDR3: TGTGCCACCAGCAGAGATTATGCAGCCCAAAGTCGAGGGTTCTTT. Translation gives CATSRDYAAQSRGFF.

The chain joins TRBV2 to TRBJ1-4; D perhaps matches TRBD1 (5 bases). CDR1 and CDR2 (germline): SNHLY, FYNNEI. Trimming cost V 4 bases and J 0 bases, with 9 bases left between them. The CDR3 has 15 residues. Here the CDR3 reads CASSGTPSTNEKLFF. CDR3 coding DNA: TGTGCCAGCAGTGGGACACCTTCAACTAATGAAAAACTGTTTTTT. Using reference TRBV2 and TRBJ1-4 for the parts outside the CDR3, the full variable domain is EPEVTQTPSHQVTQMGQEVILRCVPISNHLYFYWYRQILGQKVEFLVSFYNNEISEKSEIFDDQFSVERPDGSNFTLKIRSTKLEDSAMYFCASSGTPSTNEKLFFGSGTQLSVL.

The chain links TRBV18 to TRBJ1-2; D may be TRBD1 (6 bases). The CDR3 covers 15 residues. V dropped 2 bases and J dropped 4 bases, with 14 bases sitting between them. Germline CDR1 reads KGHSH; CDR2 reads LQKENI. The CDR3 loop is CASSPTSGELYGYTF. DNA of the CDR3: TGTGCCAGCTCACCAACGTCAGGGGAACTCTATGGCTACACCTTC.

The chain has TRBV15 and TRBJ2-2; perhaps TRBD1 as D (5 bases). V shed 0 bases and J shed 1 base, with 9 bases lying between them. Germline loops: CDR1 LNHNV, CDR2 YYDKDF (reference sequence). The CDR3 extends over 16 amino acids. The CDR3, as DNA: TGTGCCACCAGCAGAGATCTCACAGGGAACACCGGGGAGCTGTTTTTT. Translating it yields CATSRDLTGNTGELFF. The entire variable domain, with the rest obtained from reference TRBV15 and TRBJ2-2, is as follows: DAMVIQNPRYQVTQFGKPVTLSCSQTLNHNVMYWYQQKSSQAPKLLFHYYDKDFNNEADTPDNFQSRRPNTSFCFLDIRSPGLGDTAMYLCATSRDLTGNTGELFFGEGSRLTVL.

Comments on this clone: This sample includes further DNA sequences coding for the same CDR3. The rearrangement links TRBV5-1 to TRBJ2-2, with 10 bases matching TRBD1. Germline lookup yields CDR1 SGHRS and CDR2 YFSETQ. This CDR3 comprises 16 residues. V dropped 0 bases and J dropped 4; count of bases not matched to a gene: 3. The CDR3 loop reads CASSLARTGGTGELFF. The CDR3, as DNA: TGCGCCAGCAGCTTGGCTCGGACAGGGGGCACCGGGGAGCTGTTTTTT.

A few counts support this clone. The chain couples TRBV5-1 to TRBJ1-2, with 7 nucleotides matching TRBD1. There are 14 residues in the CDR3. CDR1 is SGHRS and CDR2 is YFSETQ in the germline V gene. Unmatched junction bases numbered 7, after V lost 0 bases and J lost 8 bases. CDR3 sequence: CASSLVQGVGGYTF. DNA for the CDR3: TGCGCCAGCAGCTTGGTTCAGGGGGTCGGAGGCTACACCTTC.

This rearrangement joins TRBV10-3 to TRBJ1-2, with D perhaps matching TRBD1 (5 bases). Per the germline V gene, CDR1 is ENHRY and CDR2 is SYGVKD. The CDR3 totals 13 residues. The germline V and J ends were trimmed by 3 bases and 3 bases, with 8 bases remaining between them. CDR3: CAISDRAYYGYTF. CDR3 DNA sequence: TGTGCCATCAGTGACAGGGCCTACTATGGCTACACCTTC.

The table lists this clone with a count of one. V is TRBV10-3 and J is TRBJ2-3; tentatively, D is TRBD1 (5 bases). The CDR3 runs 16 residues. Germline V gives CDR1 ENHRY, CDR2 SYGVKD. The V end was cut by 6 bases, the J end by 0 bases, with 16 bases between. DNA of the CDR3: TGTGCCATCAGCACAGGTTCTGGAACTAGCACAGATACGCAGTATTTT. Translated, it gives CAISTGSGTSTDTQYF.

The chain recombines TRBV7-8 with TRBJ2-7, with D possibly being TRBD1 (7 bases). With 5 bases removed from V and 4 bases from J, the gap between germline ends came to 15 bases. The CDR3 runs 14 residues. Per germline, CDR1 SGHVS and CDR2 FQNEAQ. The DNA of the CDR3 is TGTGCCAGCAGCACCGGAGGGGGCCGATACGAGCAGTACTTC. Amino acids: CASSTGGGRYEQYF.

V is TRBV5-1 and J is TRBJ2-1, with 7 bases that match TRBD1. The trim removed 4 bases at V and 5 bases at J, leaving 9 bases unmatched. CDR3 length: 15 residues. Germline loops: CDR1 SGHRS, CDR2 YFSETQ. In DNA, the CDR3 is TGCGCCAGCAGCCAAGGGGACAGATACAACAATGAGCAGTTCTTC. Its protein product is CASSQGDRYNNEQFF.

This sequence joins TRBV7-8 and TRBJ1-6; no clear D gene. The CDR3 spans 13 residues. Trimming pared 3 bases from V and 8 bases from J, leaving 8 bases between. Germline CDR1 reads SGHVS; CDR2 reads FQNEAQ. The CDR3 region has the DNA TGTGCCAGCAGCTTGCGAGGCGATTCACCCCTCCACTTT. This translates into CASSLRGDSPLHF.

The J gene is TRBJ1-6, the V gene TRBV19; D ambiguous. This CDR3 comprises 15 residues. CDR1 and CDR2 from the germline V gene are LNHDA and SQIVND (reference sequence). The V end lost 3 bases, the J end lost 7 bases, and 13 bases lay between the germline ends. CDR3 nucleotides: TGTGCCAGTAGTATTTTGCCAGGATTGAATTCACCCCTCCACTTT. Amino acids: CASSILPGLNSPLHF.